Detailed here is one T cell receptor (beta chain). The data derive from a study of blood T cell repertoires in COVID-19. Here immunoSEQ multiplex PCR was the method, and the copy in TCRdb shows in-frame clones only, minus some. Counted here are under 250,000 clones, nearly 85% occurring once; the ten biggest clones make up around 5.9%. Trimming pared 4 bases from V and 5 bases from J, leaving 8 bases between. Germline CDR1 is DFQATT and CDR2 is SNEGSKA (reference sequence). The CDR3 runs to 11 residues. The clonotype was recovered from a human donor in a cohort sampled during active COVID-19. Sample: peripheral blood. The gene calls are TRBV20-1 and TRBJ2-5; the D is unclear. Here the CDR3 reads CSATKTETQYF. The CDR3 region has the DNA TGCAGTGCTACTAAAACGGAGACCCAGTACTTC.